These 24 T cell receptor beta chains originate from one sample sequenced in a study of T cells in Graves' hyperthyroidism and ophthalmopathy (dated by TCRdb to the late 2010s). Library prep was done by multiplex PCR. Instrument on record: Illumina HiSeq 2000. The TCR beta CDR3 regions were amplified from the RNA transcripts. For the first round of RT-PCR on the TCR CDR3, the HTBI primer set was used together with the Qiagen OneStep RT-PCR kit. The public reads were run again by TCRdb, first through fastp at Q25 and then through MiXCR, and only productive beta chains were kept. Each CDR3 protein appears once, grouped with its most common genes and DNA. The sample profile shows around 800,000 distinct CDR3 sequences; 38% of them were found once. Of the sample, more than 7% is held by the ten largest clones. The sequenced sample consisted of blood. The receptor set was obtained from a man in his late teens or twenties with Graves' hyperthyroidism.

This chain links TRBV7-3 with TRBJ2-7, with D unresolved. Germline assignment: CDR1 SGHTA and CDR2 FQGTGA. The CDR3 contains 12 residues. The V gene lost 6 bases and the J gene lost 3 bases, with 9 bases spanning the gap. The CDR3 sequence is CASRSPLYEQYF. The CDR3 DNA sequence: TGTGCCAGCAGGAGCCCCCTCTACGAGCAGTACTTC.

In its sample, this clonotype was seen many times. The chain links TRBV24-1 to TRBJ2-7, with D possibly matching TRBD2 (5 bases). The germline V gene encodes CDR1 KGHDR and CDR2 SFDVKD. The length of the CDR3 is 12 residues. Between the trimmed V and J ends, which lost 4 bases and 7 bases, there was a span of 10 bases. The CDR3 DNA is TGTGCCACCAGTGACCCGGGGAAAGAGCAGTACTTC. This translates into CATSDPGKEQYF.

The rearrangement joins TRBV29-1 to TRBJ1-4; no firm D call. The V end lost 7 bases, the J end lost 6 bases, and 12 bases lay between the germline ends. The CDR3 runs 12 residues. The V gene's germline CDR1 is SQVTM and CDR2 ANQGSEA. CDR3 coding DNA: TGCAGCGCCCACGCTGGAGATGAAAAACTGTTTTTT. This codes for CSAHAGDEKLFF.

This clonotype has at least ten counts. V usage is TRBV5-1 and J usage is TRBJ1-1; tentative D call: TRBD1 (5 bases). Germline loops: CDR1 SGHRS, CDR2 YFSETQ. The length of the CDR3 is 13 residues. V shed 4 bases and J shed 2 bases, with 9 bases lying between them. This CDR3 is CASSPRDNTEAFF. The CDR3 DNA sequence: TGCGCCAGCAGCCCCCGGGACAACACTGAAGCTTTCTTT.

The table lists this clonotype with a few counts. This chain connects TRBV12-3 or TRBV12-4 to TRBJ2-5; weak D call: TRBD1 (6 bases). Trimming removed 3 bases at V and 1 base at J, with 12 bases between. CDR3 length: 15 amino acids. The CDR3 DNA sequence: TGTGCCAGCAGTTTGGGGGCACAAACCCAAGAGACCCAGTACTTC. Its translation: CASSLGAQTQETQYF.

This clonotype has ten or more counts. This chain uses TRBV14 with TRBJ1-2; D remains unclear. Trimming removed 0 bases from V and 0 bases from J, with 2 bases in between. The germline gives CDR1 SGHDN, CDR2 FVKESK. The CDR3 runs 13 residues. The CDR3 DNA reads TGTGCCAGCAGCCAAGATGCTAACTATGGCTACACCTTC. Residues: CASSQDANYGYTF.

This chain connects TRBV9 to TRBJ2-7; 9 bases are shared with TRBD1. J gave up 3 bases and V 3 bases, and 7 bases lay outside the gene matches. Germline V gives CDR1 SGDLS, CDR2 YYNGEE. The CDR3 loop spans 15 amino acids. The CDR3 DNA reads as TGTGCCAGCAGCGAACAACAGGGGGCTGGCTACGAGCAGTACTTC. Translating it yields CASSEQQGAGYEQYF. The variable domain in full, with the rest retrieved from reference TRBV9 and TRBJ2-7, is DSGVTQTPKHLITATGQRVTLRCSPRSGDLSVYWYQQSLDQGLQFLIQYYNGEERAKGNILERFSAQQFPDLHSELNLSSLELGDSALYFCASSEQQGAGYEQYFGPGTRLTVT.

A few counts support this clonotype. The chain couples TRBV9 to TRBJ1-1; perhaps TRBD1 as D (5 bases). CDR1 SGDLS and CDR2 YYNGEE come from the germline V gene. Between the trimmed V and J ends, which lost 6 bases and 4 bases, there was a span of 22 bases. The CDR3 covers 16 residues. CDR3 amino acids: CASTPRGQGGRTEAFF. For the CDR3, the DNA is TGTGCCAGCACCCCAAGGGGCCAGGGTGGGCGCACTGAAGCTTTCTTT.

Notes on this clonotype: This may come from a read error, since a much larger clone is one base off. The chain has TRBV7-9 and TRBJ1-1; D gene uncertain. V lost 7 bases and J 1 base, leaving 13 bases between the germline ends. Germline V CDR1 and CDR2: SEHNR, FQNEAQ (reference sequence). CDR3 size: 14 residues. DNA for the CDR3: TGTGCCAGCACCCCGGGCAGCGCGAACACTGAAGCTTTCTTT. Translating it yields CASTPGSANTEAFF.

Turning to this clonotype: A much larger clone differs by one base, so this may be a read error. The V gene is TRBV19, the J gene TRBJ1-2; D is unclear. CDR1 and CDR2 from the germline V gene are LNHDA and SQIVND (reference sequence). This CDR3 has 15 residues. CDR3 in DNA: TGTGCCAGCAGTATCCTACCGACGGGCGACGATGGCCACACCTTC. Translated, it gives CASSILPTGDDGHTF.

Remarks on this clonotype: A clone one base away is much larger, so this may be a read error. No conserved phenylalanine or tryptophan ends this CDR3, so it is likely a read error. V and J are TRBV20-1 and TRBJ1-2; D gene ambiguous. Trimming removed 3 bases at V and 3 bases at J, with 11 bases between. Germline V CDR1 and CDR2: DFQATT, SNEGSKA (reference sequence). The CDR3 consists of 13 residues. This CDR3 reads CSASNPGDYGYTL. The CDR3 bases are TGCAGTGCTAGCAACCCCGGAGACTATGGCTACACCCTC.

The V gene is TRBV7-2, the J gene TRBJ2-2; 11 bases agree with TRBD1. Trimming took 6 bases from V and 0 from J; bases not matched to a gene: 9. This CDR3 is built from 18 residues. Germline values: CDR1 SGHTA, CDR2 FQGNSA. CDR3 in DNA: TGTGCCAGCAGTTCCGGACAGGGGGCTCTTCCGAACACCGGGGAGCTGTTTTTT. This translates into CASSSGQGALPNTGELFF.

The chain joins TRBV6-5 to TRBJ2-5, with D possibly being TRBD2 (5 bases). With 6 bases removed from V and 6 bases from J, the gap between germline ends came to 20 bases. From germline, CDR1 is MNHEY and CDR2 SVGAGI. The CDR3 length is 15 residues. CDR3 DNA sequence: TGTGCCAGCAGATATGAATCGGGCGGGTCGAAGACCCAGTACTTC. This sequence encodes CASRYESGGSKTQYF.

The rearrangement joins TRBV5-1 to TRBJ1-2; TRBD1 agrees at 9 bases. Trimming took 0 bases from V and 1 from J; bases not matched to a gene: 1. Germline values: CDR1 SGHRS, CDR2 YFSETQ. The CDR3 loop spans 15 amino acids. The CDR3 DNA reads as TGCGCCAGCAGCTTGGGACAGGGGGATAACTATGGCTACACCTTC. It specifies CASSLGQGDNYGYTF. The variable domain in full, completed from reference TRBV5-1 and TRBJ1-2, reads KAGVTQTPRYLIKTRGQQVTLSCSPISGHRSVSWYQQTPGQGLQFLFEYFSETQRNKGNFPGRFSGRQFSNSRSEMNVSTLELGDSALYLCASSLGQGDNYGYTFGSGTRLTVV.

The rearrangement uses TRBV4-1 and TRBJ1-1, with a possible D match to TRBD1 (6 bases). Germline-derived CDR1 and CDR2 are MGHRA and YSYEKL. The CDR3 contains 13 residues. Between the trimmed V and J ends, which lost 7 bases and 1 base, there was a span of 10 bases. CDR3 DNA sequence: TGCGCCAGCACCCAGGGGCAGAACACTGAAGCTTTCTTT. The encoded protein is CASTQGQNTEAFF.

The gene calls are TRBV24-1 and TRBJ2-2; the D call may be TRBD1 or TRBD2 (5 bases each). This CDR3 is 15 amino acids long. The germline V and J ends were trimmed by 9 bases and 1 base, with 14 bases remaining between them. Germline V gene data show CDR1 as KGHDR and CDR2 as SFDVKD. The CDR3 coding sequence is TGTGCCACCTCCCCGGGACCCCGGAACACCGGGGAGCTGTTTTTT. As protein: CATSPGPRNTGELFF.

This clonotype was seen only a few times. The rearrangement joins TRBV6-5 to TRBJ2-7; the match to TRBD1 covers 9 bases. V trimming: 5 bases; J trimming: 5 bases; junction bases outside the gene matches: 7. CDR3 size: 14 residues. Germline lookup yields CDR1 MNHEY and CDR2 SVGAGI. The CDR3 loop reads CASSPWGDRDEQYF. CDR3 DNA sequence: TGTGCCAGCAGTCCCTGGGGGGACAGGGACGAGCAGTACTTC.

This clonotype was counted a few times. V and J are TRBV13 and TRBJ2-5, with a weak D call TRBD2 (6 bases). The CDR3 length is 15 residues. The germline CDR1 and CDR2 sequences are PRHDT and FYEKMQ (reference sequence). Trimming took off 5 bases at V and 4 bases at J, with 17 bases between the two ends. In nucleotides, the CDR3 is TGTGCCAGCAGCAATGGAGGGAACCCGGCAGAGACCCAGTACTTC. It encodes CASSNGGNPAETQYF.

The chain employs TRBV2 and TRBJ1-5; D is undetermined. Trimming removed 3 bases from V and 4 bases from J, with 7 bases in between. The CDR3 loop spans 13 amino acids. The germline V gene has CDR1 SNHLY and CDR2 FYNNEI. CDR3 sequence: CASSDRRNQPQHF. The CDR3 DNA reads TGTGCCAGCAGTGACAGGAGGAATCAGCCCCAGCATTTT.

The count of this clonotype is one. V is TRBV29-1 and J is TRBJ2-7; D gene unclear. V lost 0 bases, J lost 7 bases, and 10 bases lay in between. The CDR3 extends over 12 amino acids. Germline V CDR1 and CDR2: SQVTM, ANQGSEA. Here the CDR3 DNA reads TGCAGCGTTGAAGATAAGGGAAATGAGCAGTACTTC. It translates to CSVEDKGNEQYF.

The chain combines TRBV14 with TRBJ2-7; TRBD2 agrees at 9 bases. The CDR3 spans 17 residues. The germline CDR1 and CDR2 sequences are SGHDN and FVKESK. Trimming took 8 bases from V and 2 from J; bases not matched to a gene: 16. The CDR3 DNA follows: TGTGCCAGCTCACCTCTCAGACTAGCGGCGGACCCCTACGAGCAGTACTTC. It is translated as CASSPLRLAADPYEQYF.

This clonotype was recorded at least ten times. The V call is TRBV2, the J call TRBJ1-1, with unresolved D. V lost 3 bases, J lost 11 bases, and 13 bases lay in between. This CDR3 is built from 12 residues. Germline V gives CDR1 SNHLY, CDR2 FYNNEI. The CDR3 protein is CASSDQRVMAFF. The DNA for the CDR3 is TGTGCCAGCAGTGATCAAAGGGTGATGGCTTTCTTT. The full variable domain, in which reference TRBV2 and TRBJ1-1 provide the parts outside the CDR3, is EPEVTQTPSHQVTQMGQEVILRCVPISNHLYFYWYRQILGQKVEFLVSFYNNEISEKSEIFDDQFSVERPDGSNFTLKIRSTKLEDSAMYFCASSDQRVMAFFGQGTRLTVV.

This clonotype was detected many times. V gene TRBV12-3 or TRBV12-4 combines with J gene TRBJ1-2, with a possible D match to TRBD1 (5 bases). V was cut by 6 bases and J by 13 bases, with 15 bases left in between. The CDR3 has 11 residues. CDR3 coding DNA: TGTGCCAGCAGCCCCACCACAGGATTCACCTTC. It translates to CASSPTTGFTF.

This clonotype was found many times. The rearrangement uses TRBV20-1 and TRBJ2-7; TRBD2 aligns across 8 bases. V dropped 0 bases and J dropped 10; count of bases not matched to a gene: 8. The CDR3 contains 13 residues. Germline CDR1 and CDR2: DFQATT and SNEGSKA (reference sequence). Here the CDR3 DNA reads TGCAGTGCTAGAGATACACAGCGGGAGCAACAGTACTTC. Encoded protein: CSARDTQREQQYF.